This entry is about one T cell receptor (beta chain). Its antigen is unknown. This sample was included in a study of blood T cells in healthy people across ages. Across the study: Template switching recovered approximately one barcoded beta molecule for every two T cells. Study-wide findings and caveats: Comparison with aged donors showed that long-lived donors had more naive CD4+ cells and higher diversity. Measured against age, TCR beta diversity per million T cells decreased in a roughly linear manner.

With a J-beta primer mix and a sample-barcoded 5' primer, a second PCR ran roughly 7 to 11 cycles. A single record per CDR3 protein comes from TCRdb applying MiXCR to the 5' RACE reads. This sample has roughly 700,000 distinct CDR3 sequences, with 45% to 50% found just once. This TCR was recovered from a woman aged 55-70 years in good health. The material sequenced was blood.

The CDR3 loop is CASSVSQEETQYF. As DNA, the CDR3 is TGTGCCAGCAGCGTCTCTCAGGAAGAGACCCAGTACTTC. V gene TRBV9 combines with J gene TRBJ2-5; no firm D call. Between the trimmed V and J ends, which lost 2 bases and 3 bases, there was a span of 8 bases. CDR3 length equals 13 residues. Looked up from germline, CDR1 is SGDLS and CDR2 is YYNGEE.